Below, one TCR beta chain is given with its context. Its matching antigen is unknown. RNA transcripts were the template for amplifying TCR beta CDR3 regions. First-round RT-PCR targeting the TCR CDR3 was performed with the HTBI primer set. TCRdb recomputed calls from the multiplex PCR reads with MiXCR, one row per CDR3 protein. Of over 150,000 distinct CDR3 sequences detected, 17% appear once; the ten largest clones hold roughly 55%. This record comes from a study of T cells in Graves' hyperthyroidism and ophthalmopathy. Whole-study context: At initial diagnosis, before any treatment had begun, peripheral blood was obtained.

Study-wide points: The authors' 13 V-J model separated ophthalmopathy from stable hyperthyroidism.

Germline V gene sequence: CDR1 DFQATT, CDR2 SNEGSKA (reference sequence). After removal of 5 bases from V and 3 bases from J, the junction contained 6 bases not matched to a gene. This CDR3 spans 13 amino acids. Stable Graves' hyperthyroidism denoted no ophthalmopathy progression over 18 months. Recently diagnosed hyperthyroidism of less than 2 months' duration affected patients aged 18 to 65. The chain carries TRBV20-1 and TRBJ2-7; 8 bases align to TRBD2. The sequencing input was blood. The TCR sequence derives from a woman in her 50s with Graves' hyperthyroidism. CDR3: CSASPGLGYEQYF. Here the CDR3 DNA reads TGCAGTGCTTCCCCGGGACTAGGCTACGAGCAGTACTTC.